Each of the 16 T cell receptor beta chains below was sequenced from the same sample in a study of T cell changes during pregnancy in multiple sclerosis. TCRdb's copy holds only in-frame clones and misses some; the assay was immunoSEQ multiplex PCR. The data contain about 13,000 clones, roughly 88% of them singletons. The sequencing used CD8+ T cells from peripheral blood mononuclear cells, collected after pregnancy. The receptors were gathered from a female donor in good health, enrolled as a control in a pregnancy study.

The V and J genes are TRBV27 and TRBJ1-1; D remains ambiguous. The CDR3 contains 14 residues. V gave up 0 bases and J gave up 1 base, with 6 bases separating them. The germline V gene has CDR1 MNHEY and CDR2 SMNVEV (reference sequence). The CDR3 loop is CASSLSGGNTEAFF. DNA for the CDR3: TGTGCCAGCAGTTTATCCGGAGGGAACACTGAAGCTTTCTTT.

The rearrangement joins TRBV7-6 to TRBJ1-6; 9 bases agree with TRBD1. Germline assignment: CDR1 SGHVS and CDR2 FNYEAQ. The length of the CDR3 is 16 residues. After removal of 1 base from V and 7 bases from J, the junction contained 5 bases not matched to a gene. CDR3 DNA sequence: TGTGCCAGCAGCTTAGGATCGGACAGGGGAAATTCACCCCTCCACTTT. Translation: CASSLGSDRGNSPLHF.

CDR3 loop: CSVENGTGRYGYTF. In DNA, the CDR3 is TGCAGCGTTGAAAACGGGACAGGGAGGTATGGCTACACCTTC. V is TRBV29-1 and J is TRBJ1-2; TRBD1 aligns across 9 bases. The CDR3 runs to 14 residues. Germline V gene lookup returns CDR1 SQVTM and CDR2 ANQGSEA. V shed 2 bases, J shed 5 bases, and the junction held 6 bases outside the gene matches.

This chain joins TRBV27 and TRBJ2-1, with 9 bases identical to TRBD1. The J segment lost 5 bases and the V segment lost 6 bases, leaving 14 bases of the junction unmatched. Germline loops: CDR1 MNHEY, CDR2 SMNVEV (reference sequence). The CDR3 is made up of 17 amino acids. The CDR3 DNA follows: TGTGCCAGCAGCGGACAGGGGATGGGCGGGACCCACAATGAGCAGTTCTTC. It encodes CASSGQGMGGTHNEQFF.

The V and J genes are TRBV30 and TRBJ2-1; 10 bases fit TRBD2. V shed 7 bases and J 6 bases; nucleotides not matched to a gene: 3. CDR3 length: 12 residues. Germline V CDR1 and CDR2: GTSNPN, SVGIG (reference sequence). CDR3 region: CASSGGPNEQFF. CDR3 in DNA: TGTGCCTCTAGCGGGGGCCCCAATGAGCAGTTCTTC.

The chain couples TRBV2 to TRBJ2-3; possibly TRBD2 for D (5 bases). V shed 8 bases and J shed 2 bases, with 17 bases lying between them. Germline lookup yields CDR1 SNHLY and CDR2 FYNNEI. The CDR3 loop spans 15 amino acids. As DNA, the CDR3 is TGTGCCAGCTACGGGGAATACTCAAACACAGATACGCAGTATTTT. Its translation: CASYGEYSNTDTQYF. Looking up the rest from reference TRBV2 and TRBJ2-3 gives the full variable domain: EPEVTQTPSHQVTQMGQEVILRCVPISNHLYFYWYRQILGQKVEFLVSFYNNEISEKSEIFDDQFSVERPDGSNFTLKIRSTKLEDSAMYFCASYGEYSNTDTQYFGPGTRLTVL.

The chain links TRBV30 to TRBJ2-3; D might be TRBD1 (5 bases). This CDR3 is 13 amino acids long. Germline V gene sequence: CDR1 GTSNPN, CDR2 SVGIG (reference sequence). V was cut by 2 bases and J by 2 bases, with 8 bases left in between. The CDR3 sequence is CAWSYGATDTQYF. The CDR3 nucleotides read TGTGCCTGGAGTTATGGGGCCACAGATACGCAGTATTTT.

V is TRBV4-2 and J is TRBJ1-2, with TRBD1 as a possible D gene (6 bases). This CDR3 is built from 14 residues. Trimming removed 3 bases at V and 2 bases at J, with 10 bases between. In germline, CDR1 is LGHNA, CDR2 YNFKEQ. The CDR3: CASSHPQGNYGYTF. For the CDR3, the DNA is TGTGCCAGCAGCCACCCTCAGGGGAACTATGGCTACACCTTC.

J is TRBJ1-1 and V is TRBV5-1; the match to TRBD1 covers 7 bases. In germline, CDR1 is SGHRS, CDR2 YFSETQ. The CDR3 sequence is 13 residues long. Trimming removed 4 bases from V and 6 bases from J; junction bases left unmatched: 6. This chain's CDR3 is CASSTRTGSEAFF. In nucleotides, the CDR3 is TGCGCCAGCAGCACCCGGACAGGATCTGAAGCTTTCTTT.

Note on this clone: The identical CDR3 is also encoded by other nucleotide sequences in the sample. As DNA, the CDR3 is TGCGCCAGCAGCCAAGTCGCGGGAGAGGGCTACGAGCAGTACTTC. Translation gives CASSQVAGEGYEQYF. V gene TRBV4-3 combines with J gene TRBJ2-7; TRBD2 agrees at 7 bases. The junction had 6 bases not matched to a gene; V was cut back by 1 base and J by 3 bases. The CDR3 has 15 residues. Germline loops: CDR1 LGHNA, CDR2 YSLEER.

V usage is TRBV6-5 and J usage is TRBJ2-7; 9 positions match TRBD1. The germline gives CDR1 MNHEY, CDR2 SVGAGI. Unmatched junction bases numbered 2, after V lost 5 bases and J lost 0 bases. This CDR3 contains 14 residues. CDR3 DNA sequence: TGTGCCAGCAGTGAGACAGGGGGCTCCTACGAGCAGTACTTC. Its translation: CASSETGGSYEQYF.

This clone was observed once. This rearrangement joins TRBV6-1 to TRBJ2-7; no reliable D call. The germline gives CDR1 MNHNS, CDR2 SASEGT. V was pared by 3 bases and J by 3 bases, with 9 bases between. The CDR3 covers 13 residues. As DNA, the CDR3 is TGTGCCAGCAGTGAGGGCTTTAACTACGAGCAGTACTTC. Protein sequence: CASSEGFNYEQYF.

In DNA form, the CDR3 reads TGTGCCAGCCAACTACCCGGAACGAACACTGAAGCTTTCTTT. This codes for CASQLPGTNTEAFF. The chain links TRBV7-2 to TRBJ1-1, with D unclear. The V and J ends lost 8 bases and 1 base respectively, with 14 bases between them. The CDR3 is 14 residues long. The germline V gene has CDR1 SGHTA and CDR2 FQGNSA.

The chain couples TRBV7-8 to TRBJ1-5, with D possibly TRBD1 on 5 matching bases. Germline V gives CDR1 SGHVS, CDR2 FQNEAQ. The V end was cut by 1 base, the J end by 4 bases, with 8 bases between. This CDR3 region has 14 residues. CDR3 nucleotides: TGTGCCAGCAGCTTAGTATCAGGGAATCAGCCCCAGCATTTT. It translates to CASSLVSGNQPQHF.

This clone is judged medium-sized. The J gene is TRBJ2-1, the V gene TRBV28; TRBD2 matches 8 bases. V was clipped by 5 bases and J by 4 bases; unmatched bases: 10. CDR3 length: 16 amino acids. Germline CDR1 MDHEN, CDR2 SYDVKM. CDR3 sequence (DNA): TGTGCCAGCAGTCTTCCCCTTGCGGGAGGATACAATGAGCAGTTCTTC. It is translated as CASSLPLAGGYNEQFF.

This clone counts as medium-sized. The J gene is TRBJ2-4, the V gene TRBV4-3, with 12 positions matching TRBD2. This CDR3 has 20 amino acids. The V segment lost 3 bases and the J segment 3 bases; nucleotides outside the gene matches: 15. The germline V gene has CDR1 LGHNA and CDR2 YSLEER. DNA for the CDR3: TGCGCCAGCAGCCAGGGGGTCGGGACTAGCGGGTACGGAGGCAAAAACATTCAGTACTTC. Translated: CASSQGVGTSGYGGKNIQYF.